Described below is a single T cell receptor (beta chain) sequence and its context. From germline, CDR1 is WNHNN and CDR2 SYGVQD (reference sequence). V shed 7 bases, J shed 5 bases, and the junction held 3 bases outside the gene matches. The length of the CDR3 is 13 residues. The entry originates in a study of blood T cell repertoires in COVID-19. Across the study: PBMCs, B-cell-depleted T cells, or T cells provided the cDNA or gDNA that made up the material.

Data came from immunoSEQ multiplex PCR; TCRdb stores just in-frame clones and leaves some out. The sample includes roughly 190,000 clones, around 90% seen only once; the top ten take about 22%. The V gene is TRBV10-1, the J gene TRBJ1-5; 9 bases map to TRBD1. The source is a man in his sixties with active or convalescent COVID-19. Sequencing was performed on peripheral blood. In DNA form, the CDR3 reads TGCGCCAGCAATCGGACAGGGGATCAGCCCCAGCATTTT. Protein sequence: CASNRTGDQPQHF.